The 11 T cell receptor beta chains below were found in one sample sequenced in a study of vaccination effects on CD4 cells after COVID-19. These receptors' antigens are unknown. Method: immunoSEQ multiplex PCR; TCRdb's copy keeps in-frame clones and lacks some. The sample contains almost 40,000 clones, around 76% of which appear only once. Cultured cells yielded isolated CD4+ T cells after less than 11 days. Sequenced material: CD4+ T cells from PBMCs cultured without peptide, taken before COVID-19 vaccination. The origin of the receptors is a human donor who received a COVID-19 vaccine.

The chain joins TRBV5-1 to TRBJ2-5; 8 positions match TRBD1. CDR1 is SGHRS and CDR2 is YFSETQ in the germline V gene. This CDR3 is built from 14 residues. With V trimmed by 4 bases and J by 5 bases, 7 bases remained unmatched. The CDR3 DNA reads as TGCGCCAGCAGCATTCAGGGGGCACGGGAGACCCAGTACTTC. Its translation is CASSIQGARETQYF.

The rearrangement links TRBV2 to TRBJ2-7, with D tentatively TRBD1 (6 bases). The CDR3 is 14 residues long. Germline V gives CDR1 SNHLY, CDR2 FYNNEI. With 5 bases removed from V and 4 bases from J, the gap between germline ends came to 15 bases. The CDR3 loop is CASSYRDNRYEQYV. The CDR3 coding sequence is TGTGCCAGCAGTTACCGGGACAACCGTTACGAGCAGTACGTC.

The chain combines TRBV4-1 with TRBJ2-5; 13 bases match TRBD2. The ends lost 3 bases at V and 3 bases at J; junction bases unmatched: 13. Germline V CDR1 and CDR2: MGHRA, YSYEKL. The CDR3 contains 19 residues. The CDR3 loop reads CASSHLMPGLAGPKETQYF. CDR3 nucleotides: TGCGCCAGCAGCCACCTAATGCCGGGACTAGCGGGACCCAAAGAGACCCAGTACTTC.

This clone was seen just once. The V call is TRBV11-2, the J call TRBJ2-1; D unresolved. Germline CDR1 is SGHAT and CDR2 is FQNNGV. The ends were cut back, 2 bases at V and 8 bases at J, with 7 bases in the middle. The CDR3 consists of 12 residues. The CDR3 loop is CASSLRAYEQFF. CDR3 bases: TGTGCCAGCAGCTTAAGGGCTTATGAGCAGTTCTTC.

The chain recombines TRBV6-4 with TRBJ1-1; D unclear. The CDR3 has 13 residues. The ends were cut back, 2 bases at V and 0 bases at J, with 4 bases in the middle. Germline V gene sequence: CDR1 MRHNA, CDR2 SNTAGT. The CDR3: CASSDRVNTEAFF. CDR3 nucleotides: TGTGCCAGCAGTGACAGAGTGAACACTGAAGCTTTCTTT.

The chain has TRBV28 and TRBJ2-5; 9 bases are shared with TRBD2. V dropped 4 bases and J dropped 1; count of bases not matched to a gene: 4. There are 15 residues in the CDR3. Germline assignment: CDR1 MDHEN and CDR2 SYDVKM. For the CDR3, the DNA is TGTGCCAGCAGTTCGGCGGGGGGGAGCCAAGAGACCCAGTACTTC. As protein: CASSSAGGSQETQYF.

The chain links TRBV11-2 to TRBJ2-1; no clear D gene. Germline V CDR1 and CDR2: SGHAT, FQNNGV. Trimming pared 1 base from V and 5 bases from J, leaving 6 bases between. This CDR3 has 13 residues. For the CDR3, the DNA is TGTGCCAGCAGCTTAGCCGGAAACAATGAGCAGTTCTTC. Encoded protein: CASSLAGNNEQFF.

This sequence joins TRBV5-6 and TRBJ2-2; D unresolved. CDR3 length: 14 amino acids. Trimming removed 0 bases at V and 3 bases at J, with 6 bases between. Germline V gene sequence: CDR1 SGHDT, CDR2 YYEEEE. In DNA, the CDR3 is TGTGCCAGCAGCTTGGTCCAGTACACCGGGGAGCTGTTTTTT. Translating gives CASSLVQYTGELFF.

The CDR3 DNA reads as TGTGCCAGCAGTTTTTATTCAGATACGCAGTATTTT. Translated, it gives CASSFYSDTQYF. J is TRBJ2-3 and V is TRBV12-3 or TRBV12-4; D remains ambiguous. The V end lost 3 bases, the J end lost 4 bases, and 5 bases lay between the germline ends. The CDR3 is made up of 12 amino acids.

The chain employs TRBV2 and TRBJ2-1, with 8 bases identical to TRBD1. CDR1 is SNHLY, CDR2 FYNNEI, per germline. The CDR3 loop spans 16 amino acids. V shed 5 bases, J shed 0 bases, and the junction held 6 bases outside the gene matches. The CDR3 reads CASSKTGAGSYNEQFF. CDR3 in DNA: TGTGCCAGCAGTAAGACAGGGGCCGGCTCCTACAATGAGCAGTTCTTC. The complete variable domain, with remaining parts taken from reference TRBV2 and TRBJ2-1, reads EPEVTQTPSHQVTQMGQEVILRCVPISNHLYFYWYRQILGQKVEFLVSFYNNEISEKSEIFDDQFSVERPDGSNFTLKIRSTKLEDSAMYFCASSKTGAGSYNEQFFGPGTRLTVL.

Only one count was recorded for this clone. The chain has TRBV5-1 and TRBJ1-1; D may be TRBD1 (5 bases). V lost 5 bases, J lost 6 bases, and 23 bases lay in between. This CDR3 contains 16 residues. CDR1 and CDR2 from the germline V gene are SGHRS and YFSETQ. The CDR3 coding sequence is TGCGCCAGCAGGCCCAACCGGGAGCTTACGGGGGCTGAAGCTTTCTTT. This codes for CASRPNRELTGAEAFF.